This TCR beta chain was retrieved from a study of T cells expressing NK-cell markers. Reprocessing the 5' RACE reads, TCRdb reports a single entry for every CDR3 protein and omits DNA. The table lists 250,000 to 300,000 distinct CDR3 sequences. With respect to this clonotype: Antigen: not known.

Per the germline V gene, CDR1 is MNHNS and CDR2 is SASEGT. CDR3 length: 15 residues. Regarding the study as a whole: Several donors' CD3+CD56-NKG2C+ cells were dominated by the same clonotypes.

This chain links TRBV6-1 with TRBJ2-7; TCRdb's assignment of TRBD2 cannot be checked, as there is no DNA. The TCR comes from a woman between 18 and 75 years old in good health. The sample was blood T cells: a sorted CD56 or NKG2C T cell subset, CD4+ or CD8+ T cells, or bulk PBMC T cells (not recorded which). CDR3 in amino acids: CASTAGRGRKYEQYF.